These T cell receptor beta chains were read from a single sample in a study of Graves' ophthalmopathy and Graves' hyperthyroidism. Each CDR3 protein gets one entry after TCRdb re-called the multiplex PCR reads with MiXCR. Of roughly 230,000 distinct CDR3 sequences in the sample, roughly 21% were seen once. Sequencing was performed on peripheral blood. The receptors here all came from a woman aged 50 to 60 with Graves' ophthalmopathy. The CDR3 runs from the conserved cysteine through the conserved F or W.

j_call v_call cdr3_aa
TRBJ2-1 TRBV5-1 CASSFYPGQRSNEQFF
TRBJ1-1 TRBV6-5 CASSTTGKTEAFF
TRBJ2-2 TRBV25-1 CASSPGTGNLATLF
TRBJ1-1 TRBV19 CASNAPGTGRSTEAFF
TRBJ2-7 TRBV2 CASSVGGAVSRQYF
TRBJ1-1 TRBV6-1 CASSQRGTGEATEAFF
TRBJ1-1 TRBV12-3/TRBV12-4 CASRRRGADTEAFF
TRBJ2-5 TRBV12-3/TRBV12-4 CASKIIAGMGETQYF
TRBJ2-2 TRBV6-2/TRBV6-3 CASRQSGQYTGELFF
TRBJ2-2 TRBV24-1 CATSLVGGTGELFF
TRBJ1-2 TRBV7-9 CASSSGQATNYGYTF
TRBJ2-7 TRBV11-1 CASSPLQGRRSYEQYF
TRBJ1-2 TRBV4-1 CASSQDRSRTGTNNYGYTF
TRBJ1-1 TRBV6-9 CASSYFSTEAFF
TRBJ2-4 TRBV6-1 CASTGGATAKNIQYF
TRBJ1-1 TRBV7-2 CASSPQRGNTEAFF
TRBJ2-6 TRBV2 CASSEVPGFGANVLTF
TRBJ2-1 TRBV11-2 CASSPGTSGINNEQFF
TRBJ2-3 TRBV20-1 CSAETGGTDTQYF
TRBJ2-7 TRBV27 CASSLKGSSYEQYF
TRBJ2-2 TRBV11-2 CASTGGLPNTGELFF
TRBJ2-7 TRBV6-5 CASRGAKGYSTHEQYF
TRBJ2-4 TRBV29-1 CSVLTSGLKNIQYF
TRBJ2-5 TRBV6-5 CASSSLTSGQETQYF
TRBJ2-5 TRBV12-3/TRBV12-4 CAIPLGAGPYQETQYF
TRBJ2-7 TRBV6-1 CASIGGQGWEQYF
TRBJ2-7 TRBV7-2 CASSSLAGYYEQYF
TRBJ1-5 TRBV18 CASSPATGGGGNQPQHF
TRBJ2-7 TRBV7-2 CASQVGGSSYEQYF
TRBJ1-1 TRBV12-3/TRBV12-4 CASSLSGTATNTEAFF
TRBJ2-7 TRBV30 CAWSDLSGRAYEQYF
TRBJ2-7 TRBV28 CASRLAGESSYEQYF
TRBJ1-1 TRBV27 CASSLTKGTEAFF
TRBJ2-6 TRBV10-3 CAISERGLAGVSGANVLTF
TRBJ1-2 TRBV6-2/TRBV6-3 CASSKRGRNYGYTF
TRBJ2-5 TRBV6-1 CASSERVPETQYF
TRBJ2-5 TRBV15 CATSRDVGAGETQYF
TRBJ2-7 TRBV29-1 CSVAGHTYTGQYF
TRBJ2-7 TRBV9 CASSIGQFSYEQYF